The 18 T cell receptor beta chains given below trace back to one sample, sequenced in a study of regulatory T cells in long-lasting Graves disease. Library construction for TCR beta used iRepertoire HTBI primers and Arm-PCR of CDR3 regions. TCRdb called the multiplex PCR reads again in MiXCR, with one record for every CDR3 protein. The sample yields some 470,000 distinct CDR3 sequences, roughly 21% seen once. Time point denoted: persistent/refractory GD, antithyroid drugs over 5 years with positive TRAb. Extracted RNA from PBMCs served as the source of the TCR library. The starting material was peripheral blood mononuclear cells (PBMCs), obtained when the disease was refractory, from a patient treated with antithyroid drugs. The receptors derive from a female donor with Graves disease.

This sequence joins TRBV7-2 and TRBJ2-7, with 7 bases fitting TRBD1. CDR1 SGHTA and CDR2 FQGNSA come from the germline V gene. V was clipped by 3 bases and J by 3 bases; unmatched bases: 8. This CDR3 is built from 15 residues. The CDR3 nucleotides read TGTGCCAGCAGCTTCGACAGGGCGGGTGGCTACGAGCAGTACTTC. Its translation is CASSFDRAGGYEQYF.

This clonotype was detected ten times or more. V usage is TRBV28 and J usage is TRBJ2-7; 14 bases fit TRBD2. The CDR3 is 16 residues long. Looked up from germline, CDR1 is MDHEN and CDR2 is SYDVKM. V was pared by 2 bases and J by 2 bases, with 2 bases of the junction left unmatched. DNA for the CDR3: TGTGCCAGCAGTTTAACGGGACTAGCGGGAGCCTACGAGCAGTACTTC. It translates to CASSLTGLAGAYEQYF.

In this sample, this clonotype turned up many times. The chain recombines TRBV28 with TRBJ2-6; no reliable D call. The CDR3 has 17 residues. Germline V gene lookup returns CDR1 MDHEN and CDR2 SYDVKM. V lost 5 bases and J 0 bases, leaving 14 bases between the germline ends. The CDR3 loop is CASSTPTIRSGANVLTF. CDR3 bases: TGTGCCAGCAGTACCCCGACAATTCGCTCTGGGGCCAACGTCCTGACTTTC. The variable domain in full, with the rest retrieved from reference TRBV28 and TRBJ2-6, is DVKVTQSSRYLVKRTGEKVFLECVQDMDHENMFWYRQDPGLGLRLIYFSYDVKMKEKGDIPEGYSVSREKKERFSLILESASTNQTSMYLCASSTPTIRSGANVLTFGAGSRLTVL.

This clonotype came up many times. The chain has TRBV24-1 and TRBJ2-5; a weak D match, TRBD1 (6 bases). With 2 bases removed from V and 5 bases from J, the gap between germline ends came to 20 bases. The CDR3 runs to 17 residues. CDR1 KGHDR and CDR2 SFDVKD come from the germline V gene. CDR3 coding DNA: TGTGCCACCAGTGATTACCGGGACAATCAGAACGTGGAGACCCAGTACTTC. Its protein is CATSDYRDNQNVETQYF.

The CDR3 spells CASSYPGTSGSYEQFF. The CDR3 DNA follows: TGTGCCAGCAGTTACCCCGGTACTAGCGGGAGTTATGAGCAGTTCTTC. The rearrangement joins TRBV28 to TRBJ2-1; 11 bases map to TRBD2. V was clipped by 4 bases and J by 8 bases; unmatched bases: 10. The CDR3 consists of 16 residues. Germline CDR1 reads MDHEN; CDR2 reads SYDVKM.

The V call is TRBV13, the J call TRBJ1-4; no clear D gene. Trimming took 3 bases from V and 10 from J, leaving 12 bases between them. The germline V gene encodes CDR1 PRHDT and CDR2 FYEKMQ (reference sequence). This CDR3 has 13 residues. In nucleotides, the CDR3 is TGTGCCAGCAGCTTTGGAGGGATCGGAAAACTGTTTTTT. It encodes CASSFGGIGKLFF.

This chain connects TRBV5-5 to TRBJ2-5; perhaps TRBD2 as D (6 bases). The J call is doubtful: the DNA matches TRBJ2-1 better. Germline CDR1 and CDR2: SGHKS and YYEKEE (reference sequence). There are 13 residues in the CDR3. This CDR3 is CASSTGTYNEQFF. The CDR3 coding sequence is TGTGCCAGCAGTACCGGGACTTACAATGAGCAGTTCTTC.

Only a few counts were recorded for this clonotype. CDR3 protein: CASSNPWGSPSNQPQHF. In DNA, the CDR3 is TGTGCCAGTAGTAACCCCTGGGGCAGCCCAAGTAATCAGCCCCAGCATTTT. The genes are TRBV19 and TRBJ1-5, with D possibly TRBD1 on 5 matching bases. This CDR3 is built from 17 residues. V was pared by 4 bases and J by 4 bases, with 20 bases between. From germline, CDR1 is LNHDA and CDR2 SQIVND (reference sequence).

This clonotype occurred many times. This sequence joins TRBV20-1 and TRBJ2-5; weak D call: TRBD1 (5 bases). Germline V lookup: CDR1 DFQATT, CDR2 SNEGSKA (reference sequence). This CDR3 contains 14 residues. With 1 base removed from V and 1 base from J, the gap between germline ends came to 10 bases. CDR3 sequence: CSARGTFSQETQYF. The DNA for the CDR3 is TGCAGTGCTAGAGGGACATTTAGCCAAGAGACCCAGTACTTC.

The chain recombines TRBV28 with TRBJ2-1; 10 bases map to TRBD2. Germline CDR1 MDHEN, CDR2 SYDVKM. CDR3 length equals 14 residues. The V segment lost 5 bases and the J segment 9 bases; nucleotides outside the gene matches: 7. This CDR3 is CASSPSGSVGEQFF. The CDR3 DNA follows: TGTGCCAGCAGTCCTAGCGGGAGTGTAGGTGAGCAGTTCTTC.

The CDR3 DNA is TGTGCCAGCAGCCTTAGCGAGCGGTACATGGCCCAGCATTTT. It translates to CASSLSERYMAQHF. The chain has TRBV12-3 or TRBV12-4 and TRBJ1-5; unclear D gene. CDR3 length: 14 residues. The germline V and J ends were trimmed by 6 bases and 11 bases, with 20 bases remaining between them.

This clonotype came up many times. V and J are TRBV27 and TRBJ1-2, with 8 positions matching TRBD1. The V gene end was trimmed by 3 bases and the J gene end by 6 bases; junction bases not matched to a gene: 9. The CDR3 loop spans 15 amino acids. The germline gives CDR1 MNHEY, CDR2 SMNVEV (reference sequence). In DNA form, the CDR3 reads TGTGCCAGCAGTTTGCTAGGACAGGGATTAGATGGCTACACCTTC. This encodes CASSLLGQGLDGYTF.

This clonotype was picked up a small number of times. The chain links TRBV7-9 to TRBJ2-7; TRBD1 or TRBD2 may be the D gene (5 bases each). Germline V gene lookup returns CDR1 SEHNR and CDR2 FQNEAQ (reference sequence). The CDR3 has 15 residues. The germline V and J ends were trimmed by 3 bases and 2 bases, with 14 bases remaining between them. This chain's CDR3 is CASSFFSGPAYEQYF. CDR3 DNA sequence: TGTGCCAGCAGCTTCTTTTCGGGGCCCGCCTACGAGCAGTACTTC.

V usage is TRBV7-8 and J usage is TRBJ2-2; 9 bases map to TRBD1. Germline V CDR1 and CDR2: SGHVS, FQNEAQ. After removal of 0 bases from V and 3 bases from J, the junction contained 2 bases not matched to a gene. This CDR3 has 16 residues. The CDR3 here is CASSLATGGDTGELFF. As DNA, the CDR3 is TGTGCCAGCAGCTTAGCGACAGGGGGAGACACCGGGGAGCTGTTTTTT.

This clonotype has ten or more counts. In DNA form, the CDR3 reads TGCAGTGCTAGTCGGTATGGGGGGCAAGAGACCCAGTACTTC. It encodes CSASRYGGQETQYF. The gene calls are TRBV20-1 and TRBJ2-5, with D possibly being TRBD2 (6 bases). Germline CDR1 reads DFQATT; CDR2 reads SNEGSKA (reference sequence). The CDR3 length is 14 residues. V lost 3 bases to trimming and J lost 2 bases, with 13 bases between them.

The CDR3 DNA follows: TGTGCCAGCTCCCCGGTTGGTGGGGGGTACGAGCAGTACTTC. Its protein is CASSPVGGGYEQYF. The V and J genes are TRBV7-9 and TRBJ2-7; D perhaps matches TRBD2 (6 bases). Trimming shortened V by 8 bases and J by 4 bases, and 18 bases separated the two germline ends. The CDR3 consists of 14 residues. Germline V gives CDR1 SEHNR, CDR2 FQNEAQ (reference sequence).

The chain uses TRBV18 and TRBJ1-5; a weak D match, TRBD1 (5 bases). The CDR3 is made up of 16 amino acids. The germline V gene encodes CDR1 KGHSH and CDR2 LQKENI. The ends were cut back, 4 bases at V and 5 bases at J, with 18 bases in the middle. CDR3 amino acids: CASSRDLGGVDQPQHF. In DNA form, the CDR3 reads TGTGCCAGCTCACGCGATCTCGGGGGGGTAGATCAGCCCCAGCATTTT.

This chain uses TRBV24-1 with TRBJ1-2, with 8 bases lining up with TRBD1. CDR1 KGHDR and CDR2 SFDVKD come from the germline V gene. The V gene end was trimmed by 3 bases and the J gene end by 1 base; junction bases not matched to a gene: 9. This CDR3 region has 17 residues. The CDR3 DNA is TGTGCCACCAGTGATGCGTCCAGGGGGCTAGATAACTATGGCTACACCTTC. Translating gives CATSDASRGLDNYGYTF.